Here is one T cell receptor beta chain with its context. This record belongs to a study of blood T cell repertoires in COVID-19. The V and J ends lost 10 bases and 6 bases respectively, with 9 bases between them. This CDR3 comprises 11 residues. The germline V gene encodes CDR1 MGHDK and CDR2 SYGVNS. Authors' analysis steps: From reference gene primer amplification, estimates of nucleated cell counts were derived. Generated by immunoSEQ multiplex PCR, the TCRdb table keeps only in-frame clones and is missing some. V and J calls plus clone size are reproduced from that table; the DNA served to infer D and trimming. The sample shows roughly 190,000 clones, approximately 90% of them seen only once.

Sample: peripheral blood. The receptor was derived from a human donor in a cohort sampled during active COVID-19. The chain is built from TRBV25-1 and TRBJ2-2; possibly TRBD1 for D (5 bases). The chain's CDR3 is CATRAAGELFF. The CDR3 DNA follows: TGTGCCACCAGGGCGGCCGGGGAGCTGTTTTTT. Based on the CDR3 plus reference TRBV25-1 and TRBJ2-2, the full variable domain is EADIYQTPRYLVIGTGKKITLECSQTMGHDKMYWYQQDPGMELHLIHYSYGVNSTEKGDLSSESTVSRIRTEHFPLTLESARPSHTSQYLCATRAAGELFFGEGSRLTVL.